Reported below is one T cell receptor (beta chain). The V end was cut by 0 bases, the J end by 0 bases, with 16 bases between. Per the germline V gene, CDR1 is SGHDT and CDR2 is YYEEEE. The CDR3 consists of 18 residues. PCR was performed using 60 Vbeta and 13 Jbeta primers. Sequenced by immunoSEQ multiplex PCR; TCRdb stores in-frame clones only, minus some. Found here are about 170,000 clones, roughly 60% of them singletons; the top ten hold under 3%. This sample is drawn from a study of cytomegalovirus exposure and HLA in healthy donors. The chain is built from TRBV5-6 and TRBJ2-1, with D perhaps matching TRBD2 (5 bases). The sequence derives from a man in his forties in good health and CMV-seronegative. Sequencing was carried out using PBMCs. The CDR3 DNA reads TGTGCCAGCAGCTTGGGGGTTTTAGCGCCCGGCTCCTACAATGAGCAGTTCTTC. Translating gives CASSLGVLAPGSYNEQFF.